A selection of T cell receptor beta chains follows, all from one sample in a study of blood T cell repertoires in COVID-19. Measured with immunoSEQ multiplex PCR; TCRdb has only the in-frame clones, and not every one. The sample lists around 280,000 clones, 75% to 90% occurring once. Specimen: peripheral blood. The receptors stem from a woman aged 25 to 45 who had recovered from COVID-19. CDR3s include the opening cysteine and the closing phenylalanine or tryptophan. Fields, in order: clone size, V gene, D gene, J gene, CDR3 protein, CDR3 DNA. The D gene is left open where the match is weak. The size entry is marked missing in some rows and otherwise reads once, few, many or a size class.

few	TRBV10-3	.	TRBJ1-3	CAISDVTGSGNTIYF	TGTGCCATCAGTGACGTCACCGGCTCTGGAAACACCATATATTTT
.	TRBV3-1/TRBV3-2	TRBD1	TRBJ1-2	CASSLLSGGRRYTF	TGTGCCAGCAGCCTACTATCAGGGGGAAGGCGCTACACCTTC
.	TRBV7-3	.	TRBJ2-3	CASSPMTGALDTQYF	TGTGCCAGCAGCCCGATGACAGGCGCCTTAGATACGCAGTATTTT
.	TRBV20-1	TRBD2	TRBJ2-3	CSASPGLETDTQYF	TGCAGTGCTAGTCCGGGACTAGAGACAGATACGCAGTATTTT
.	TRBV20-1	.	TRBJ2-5	CSAGGPGLSAETQYF	TGCAGTGCTGGTGGACCGGGACTGTCCGCGGAGACCCAGTACTTC
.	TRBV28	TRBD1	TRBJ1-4	CASSPPPGQGATTNEKLFF	TGTGCCAGCAGTCCGCCGCCGGGACAGGGGGCGACAACTAATGAAAAACTGTTTTTT
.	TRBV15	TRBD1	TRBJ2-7	CATSTNRGYEQYF	TGTGCCACCAGTACCAACAGGGGCTACGAGCAGTACTTC
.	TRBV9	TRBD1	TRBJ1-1	CASSERTGRRGDTEAFF	TGTGCCAGCAGCGAACGGACAGGGAGGCGTGGGGACACTGAAGCTTTCTTT
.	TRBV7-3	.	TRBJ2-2	CASSVTPGGELFF	TGTGCCAGCAGCGTCACCCCCGGTGGGGAGCTGTTTTTT
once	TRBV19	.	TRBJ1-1	CATLTGSSAEAFF	TGTGCCACCTTGACTGGGAGTAGCGCTGAAGCTTTCTTT
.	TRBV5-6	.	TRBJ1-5	CASSINDRSNQPQHF	TGTGCCAGCAGCATAAATGACAGGAGTAATCAGCCCCAGCATTTT
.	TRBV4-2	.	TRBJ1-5	CASSQDRGQPQHF	TGTGCCAGCAGCCAAGATAGGGGTCAGCCCCAGCATTTT
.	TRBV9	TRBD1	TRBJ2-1	CASSPRTGTGQFF	TGTGCCAGCAGCCCGCGGACCGGGACAGGGCAGTTCTTC
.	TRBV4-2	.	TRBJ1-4	CASSSDRTNEKLFF	TGTGCCAGCAGTTCCGACAGAACTAATGAAAAACTGTTTTTT
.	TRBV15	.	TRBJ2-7	CATSRQSGGAYEQYF	TGTGCCACCAGCAGACAGTCCGGCGGAGCCTACGAGCAGTACTTC
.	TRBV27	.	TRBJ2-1	CASGTPYLYNEQFF	TGTGCCAGCGGCACCCCTTATCTCTACAATGAGCAGTTCTTC
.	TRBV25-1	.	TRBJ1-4	CASAKWEGKGEKLFF	TGTGCCAGCGCCAAGTGGGAGGGGAAAGGTGAAAAACTGTTTTTT
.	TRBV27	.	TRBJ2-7	CASSPLGRAYEQYF	TGTGCCAGCAGTCCCCTAGGGCGGGCCTACGAGCAGTACTTC
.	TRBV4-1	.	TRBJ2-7	CASSQDLGDEQYF	TGCGCCAGCAGCCAAGATCTCGGGGACGAGCAGTACTTC
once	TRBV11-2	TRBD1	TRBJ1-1	CASSLGQGTEAFF	TGTGCCAGCAGCCTTGGACAGGGCACTGAAGCTTTCTTT
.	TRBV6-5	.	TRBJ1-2	CASSRGGDYGYTF	TGTGCCAGCAGTCGAGGGGGGGACTATGGCTACACCTTC
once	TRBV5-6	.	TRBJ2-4	CASSLGAQVKNIQYF	TGTGCCAGCAGCTTGGGGGCGCAGGTCAAAAACATTCAGTACTTC
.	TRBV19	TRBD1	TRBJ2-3	CATWDRDSTDTQYF	TGTGCCACCTGGGACAGGGATTCGACAGATACGCAGTATTTT
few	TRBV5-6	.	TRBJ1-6	CASSPGGYSRDSPLHF	TGTGCCAGCAGCCCCGGGGGTTATTCAAGGGATTCACCCCTCCACTTT
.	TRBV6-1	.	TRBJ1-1	CASSESGTPNTEAFF	TGTGCCAGCAGTGAGTCCGGGACACCGAACACTGAAGCTTTCTTT
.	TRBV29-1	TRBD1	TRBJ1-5	CSVEPGQFNQPQHF	TGCAGCGTTGAACCGGGACAGTTCAATCAGCCCCAGCATTTT
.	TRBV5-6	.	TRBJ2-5	CASSLEGRGETQYF	TGTGCCAGCAGCTTGGAGGGCAGGGGAGAGACCCAGTACTTC
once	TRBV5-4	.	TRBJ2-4	CASRVEGADIQYF	TGTGCCAGCAGGGTCGAGGGCGCGGACATTCAGTACTTC
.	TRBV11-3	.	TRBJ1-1	CASSLSGGETEAFF	TGTGCCAGCAGCTTATCCGGGGGGGAAACTGAAGCTTTCTTT